Shown below are 10 T cell receptor beta chains from a single sample sequenced in a study of blood T cell repertoires in COVID-19. Data came from immunoSEQ multiplex PCR; TCRdb stores just in-frame clones and leaves some out. The sample includes over 250,000 clones, approximately 93% of them seen just once. The source material was peripheral blood. Source of these receptors: a woman younger than 45 with COVID-19, enrolled during active disease.

The V and J genes are TRBV19 and TRBJ2-5, with TRBD1 identical over 10 bases. Looked up from germline, CDR1 is LNHDA and CDR2 is SQIVND (reference sequence). V shed 2 bases, J shed 2 bases, and the junction held 5 bases outside the gene matches. This CDR3 is built from 16 residues. In DNA form, the CDR3 reads TGTGCCAGTAGTATAAGGGACAGGGGTCGACAAGAGACCCAGTACTTC. It codes for CASSIRDRGRQETQYF.

V is TRBV6-1 and J is TRBJ1-3; 8 positions agree with TRBD1. The V segment lost 1 base and the J segment 5 bases; nucleotides outside the gene matches: 13. Per germline, CDR1 MNHNS and CDR2 SASEGT. There are 18 residues in the CDR3. CDR3: CASSEGDTDRGWRNTIYF. The DNA of the CDR3 is TGTGCCAGCAGTGAAGGTGACACCGACAGGGGTTGGCGAAACACCATATATTTT.

The rearrangement joins TRBV19 to TRBJ2-5; TRBD2 aligns across 9 bases. The CDR3 loop spans 14 amino acids. CDR1 and CDR2 from the germline V gene are LNHDA and SQIVND (reference sequence). V lost 1 base and J lost 4; bases outside the gene matches: 1. The CDR3, as DNA: TGTGCCAGTAGTATAGGGACTAGCGCAGAGACCCAGTACTTC. Amino acids: CASSIGTSAETQYF. Using reference TRBV19 and TRBJ2-5 for the parts outside the CDR3, the full variable domain is DGGITQSPKYLFRKEGQNVTLSCEQNLNHDAMYWYRQDPGQGLRLIYYSQIVNDFQKGDIAEGYSVSREKKESFPLTVTSAQKNPTAFYLCASSIGTSAETQYFGPGTRLLVL.

This chain's CDR3 is CASSVADSSYEQYF. CDR3 DNA sequence: TGTGCCAGCAGCGTAGCGGACAGCTCCTACGAGCAGTACTTC. The chain links TRBV9 to TRBJ2-7, with D perhaps TRBD1 (6 bases). Germline-derived CDR1 and CDR2 are SGDLS and YYNGEE. The CDR3 consists of 14 residues. V lost 0 bases, J lost 0 bases, and 7 bases lay in between. The full variable domain, rest sourced from reference TRBV9 and TRBJ2-7, is DSGVTQTPKHLITATGQRVTLRCSPRSGDLSVYWYQQSLDQGLQFLIQYYNGEERAKGNILERFSAQQFPDLHSELNLSSLELGDSALYFCASSVADSSYEQYFGPGTRLTVT.

A single count supports this clone. The chain carries TRBV14 and TRBJ2-3; no definite D call. Trimming cost V 2 bases and J 0 bases, with 15 bases left between them. CDR1 is SGHDN, CDR2 FVKESK, per germline. The CDR3 spans 17 residues. CDR3 DNA: TGTGCCAGCAGCCAACGGTACAGCCGAACTAGCACAGATACGCAGTATTTT. It codes for CASSQRYSRTSTDTQYF.

CDR3 DNA sequence: TGTGCCAGCAGCAAAGGAGGGGGCCACTACAATGAGCAGTTCTTC. It codes for CASSKGGGHYNEQFF. This chain links TRBV21-1 with TRBJ2-1; the listed D gene, TRBD1, was not tested against the DNA. TRBV21-1 represents a pseudogene. CDR3 length: 15 residues.

This rearrangement joins TRBV5-1 to TRBJ2-2, with TRBD1 identical over 9 bases. The CDR3 is 16 amino acids. From germline, CDR1 is SGHRS and CDR2 YFSETQ. Trimming took 2 bases from V and 5 from J; bases not matched to a gene: 7. As DNA, the CDR3 is TGCGCCAGCAGCTTCGGGACAGGGACTGAAACCGGGGAGCTGTTTTTT. The encoded protein is CASSFGTGTETGELFF.

The V gene is TRBV7-3, the J gene TRBJ2-5, with 7 positions matching TRBD1. The CDR3 loop spans 14 amino acids. Germline V gene lookup returns CDR1 SGHTA and CDR2 FQGTGA. J gave up 5 bases and V 5 bases, and 8 bases lay outside the gene matches. CDR3 in amino acids: CASSPQTGWETQYF. The CDR3 DNA sequence: TGTGCCAGCAGCCCCCAGACAGGGTGGGAGACCCAGTACTTC.

This sequence joins TRBV27 and TRBJ1-2; the D is unclear. The length of the CDR3 is 16 residues. Germline CDR1 is MNHEY and CDR2 is SMNVEV (reference sequence). V lost 0 bases and J 3 bases, leaving 14 bases between the germline ends. CDR3: CASSLSWAAGDYGYTF. The CDR3 DNA is TGTGCCAGCAGTTTATCGTGGGCAGCCGGGGACTATGGCTACACCTTC.

J is TRBJ1-1 and V is TRBV11-3, with TRBD1 as a possible D gene (5 bases). This CDR3 comprises 14 residues. Trimming took off 8 bases at V and 3 bases at J, with 16 bases between the two ends. From germline, CDR1 is SGHNT and CDR2 YENEEA. The CDR3 is CASSPSGGDTEAFF. The CDR3 DNA reads as TGTGCCAGCTCTCCCTCGGGGGGGGACACTGAAGCTTTCTTT.